The rows below give T cell receptor beta chains drawn from one sample of a study of T cell responses to AZD1222 COVID-19 vaccine. This table comes from immunoSEQ multiplex PCR, and its TCRdb copy is limited to in-frame clones, with some not included. The repertoire holds roughly 150,000 clones, with 80% to 95% as singletons. Sequencing used peripheral blood, obtained on day 0 of AZD1222 vaccination. The receptors here all came from an adult in good health. Both conserved end residues are part of each CDR3. The order of the fields is V gene, D gene, J gene, clone size, CDR3 DNA, CDR3 protein. D genes are given only for firm matches. The listing skips clone size in some rows; elsewhere it reads once, few, many or a size class.

v_call: TRBV7-9; d_call: .; j_call: TRBJ2-7; clone_size: .; cdr3_nt: TGTGCCAGCAGCTTAGCCACTGGCTACGAGCAGTACTTC; cdr3_aa: CASSLATGYEQYF
v_call: TRBV6-5; d_call: .; j_call: TRBJ2-2; clone_size: once; cdr3_nt: TGTGCCAGCAGTTACGCAGCCCCCGGGGAGCTGTTTTTT; cdr3_aa: CASSYAAPGELFF
v_call: TRBV11-2; d_call: TRBD2; j_call: TRBJ2-1; clone_size: .; cdr3_nt: TGTGCCAGCAGCCCTAGGGCGGGAGGTACCTACAATGAGCAGTTCTTC; cdr3_aa: CASSPRAGGTYNEQFF
v_call: TRBV5-4; d_call: TRBD2; j_call: TRBJ2-2; clone_size: .; cdr3_nt: TGTGCCAGCAGCTTGCTGGCGGGAGTGGCGAACACCGGGGAGCTGTTTTTT; cdr3_aa: CASSLLAGVANTGELFF
v_call: TRBV29-1; d_call: .; j_call: TRBJ2-4; clone_size: .; cdr3_nt: TGCAGCGTTGCCTCCCCCCTCCCTGGGAGCATTCAGTACTTC; cdr3_aa: CSVASPLPGSIQYF
v_call: TRBV25-1; d_call: .; j_call: TRBJ2-3; clone_size: once; cdr3_nt: TGTGCCAGCAGTGAATACGTGCAGCGCCCAGATACGCAGTATTTT; cdr3_aa: CASSEYVQRPDTQYF
v_call: TRBV11-3; d_call: TRBD1; j_call: TRBJ2-7; clone_size: .; cdr3_nt: TGTGCCAGCAGCAAAGAAGCGACAGGGAACCCCTACGAGCAGTACTTC; cdr3_aa: CASSKEATGNPYEQYF
v_call: TRBV7-3; d_call: TRBD1; j_call: TRBJ1-2; clone_size: once; cdr3_nt: TGTGCCAGCAGCCCGACAGGGGGATCGTATGGCTACACCTTC; cdr3_aa: CASSPTGGSYGYTF
v_call: TRBV5-1; d_call: TRBD1; j_call: TRBJ1-3; clone_size: .; cdr3_nt: TGCGCCAGCAGCATGGGACAGGCCTCTGGAAACACCATATATTTT; cdr3_aa: CASSMGQASGNTIYF
v_call: TRBV5-1; d_call: .; j_call: TRBJ2-2; clone_size: once; cdr3_nt: TGCGCCAGCAGCTTGGTAGGACTCGTGGGGGAGCTGTTTTTT; cdr3_aa: CASSLVGLVGELFF
v_call: TRBV28; d_call: TRBD1; j_call: TRBJ1-2; clone_size: .; cdr3_nt: TGTGCCAGCAGTGGGACAGTTACCTTTAACTATGGCTACACCTTC; cdr3_aa: CASSGTVTFNYGYTF
v_call: TRBV23-1; d_call: .; j_call: TRBJ1-2; clone_size: once; cdr3_nt: TGCGCCAGCAGTCGCACCCCCAGGGAAAGGTATGGCTACACCTTC; cdr3_aa: CASSRTPRERYGYTF
v_call: TRBV5-4; d_call: .; j_call: TRBJ2-3; clone_size: .; cdr3_nt: TGTGCCAGCAGCTCCGACCCAGGGTTGTCAAGCACAGATACGCAGTATTTT; cdr3_aa: CASSSDPGLSSTDTQYF
v_call: TRBV28; d_call: .; j_call: TRBJ1-3; clone_size: .; cdr3_nt: TGTGCCAGCAGTTTATTTTCTCGAAACACCATATATTTT; cdr3_aa: CASSLFSRNTIYF
v_call: TRBV3-1/TRBV3-2; d_call: .; j_call: TRBJ2-4; clone_size: .; cdr3_nt: TGTGCCAGCAGCCATTTAAGCGTAGAACTAGCCAAAAACATTCAGTACTTC; cdr3_aa: CASSHLSVELAKNIQYF
v_call: TRBV10-1; d_call: .; j_call: TRBJ1-5; clone_size: .; cdr3_nt: TGCGCCAGCAGTGAAGGGGGGCTCAATCAGCCCCAGCATTTT; cdr3_aa: CASSEGGLNQPQHF
v_call: TRBV7-9; d_call: .; j_call: TRBJ1-1; clone_size: .; cdr3_nt: TGTGCCAGCAGCTTACAGGGGAAAGCTTTCTTT; cdr3_aa: CASSLQGKAFF
v_call: TRBV19; d_call: .; j_call: TRBJ2-6; clone_size: .; cdr3_nt: TGTGCCAGTAGACGGAGGGACAGAGCTTCTGGGGCCAACGTCCTGACTTTC; cdr3_aa: CASRRRDRASGANVLTF
v_call: TRBV6-5; d_call: TRBD1; j_call: TRBJ1-5; clone_size: .; cdr3_nt: TGTGCCAGCACCCAGCCTGACAGGGTTAGTCAGCCCCAGCATTTT; cdr3_aa: CASTQPDRVSQPQHF
v_call: TRBV28; d_call: .; j_call: TRBJ1-3; clone_size: .; cdr3_nt: TGTGCCAGCAGTCCAATCCCCGGGAGAATGGAAAACACCATATATTTT; cdr3_aa: CASSPIPGRMENTIYF
v_call: TRBV5-1; d_call: TRBD1; j_call: TRBJ2-1; clone_size: .; cdr3_nt: TGCGCCAGCAGCCCTGGGGGACAGGGTAGCAATGAGCAGTTCTTC; cdr3_aa: CASSPGGQGSNEQFF
v_call: TRBV6-1; d_call: .; j_call: TRBJ1-2; clone_size: .; cdr3_nt: TGTGCCAGCAGTGAAAGCCCGGGGTTCTATGGCTACACCTTC; cdr3_aa: CASSESPGFYGYTF